This T cell receptor beta chain was documented in a study of esophageal squamous cell carcinoma under preoperative chemotherapy. Time point specified: before preoperative PTX-NDP chemotherapy. A single record per CDR3 protein comes from TCRdb applying MiXCR to the PCR reads. The profile shows roughly 15,000 distinct CDR3 sequences, 60% of them singletons. The CDR3 extends over 14 amino acids. This clonotype was sampled from a human donor with esophageal squamous cell carcinoma. The donor label of this sample is uncertain. Sampling took place from a patient given preoperative chemotherapy. The V gene is TRBV12-3 or TRBV12-4, the J gene TRBJ2-1, with 8 bases fitting TRBD2. The J call is doubtful: the DNA matches TRBJ2-7 better. CDR3 protein: CASTVAGSNNEQYF. CDR3 nucleotide sequence: TGTGCCAGCACGGTAGCGGGGAGTAACAATGAGCAGTACTTC.